This T cell receptor beta chain was sequenced in a study of blood T cell repertoires in COVID-19. Libraries were prepared by immunoSEQ multiplex PCR; TCRdb keeps only in-frame clonotypes and omits some of them. The table lists 150,000 or so clones, approximately 84% of them singletons. The sequence derives from a human donor with acute COVID-19. The donor label of this sample is uncertain. The sequenced sample was PBMCs or T cells enriched from blood (not recorded which).

The CDR3 DNA reads as TGTGCCAGCAACTCCGGGTCCCAGGAGACCCAGTACTTC. Its protein is CASNSGSQETQYF. The chain carries TRBV5-4 and TRBJ2-5, with no clear D. CDR1 and CDR2 from the germline V gene are SGHNT and YYREEE (reference sequence). The CDR3 runs to 13 residues. V was shortened by 6 bases and J by 5 bases, with 14 bases between the two germline ends. The full variable domain, rest sourced from reference TRBV5-4 and TRBJ2-5, is ETGVTQSPTHLIKTRGQQVTLRCSSQSGHNTVSWYQQALGQGPQFIFQYYREEENGRGNFPPRFSGLQFPNYSSELNVNALELDDSALYLCASNSGSQETQYFGPGTRLLVL.